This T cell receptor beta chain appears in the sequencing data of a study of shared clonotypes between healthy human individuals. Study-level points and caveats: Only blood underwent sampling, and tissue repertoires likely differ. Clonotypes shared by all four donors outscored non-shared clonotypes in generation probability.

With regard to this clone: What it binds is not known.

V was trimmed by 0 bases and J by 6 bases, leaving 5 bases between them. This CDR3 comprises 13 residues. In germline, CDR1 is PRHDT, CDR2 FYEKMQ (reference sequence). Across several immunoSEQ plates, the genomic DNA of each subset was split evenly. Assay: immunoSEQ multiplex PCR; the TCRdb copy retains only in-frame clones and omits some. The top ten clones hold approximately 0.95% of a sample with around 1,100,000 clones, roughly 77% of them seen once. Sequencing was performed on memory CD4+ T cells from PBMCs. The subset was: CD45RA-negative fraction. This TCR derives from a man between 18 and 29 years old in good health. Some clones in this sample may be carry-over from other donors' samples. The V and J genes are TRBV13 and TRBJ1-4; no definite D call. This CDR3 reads CASSLGYDEKLFF. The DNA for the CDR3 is TGTGCCAGCAGCTTAGGTTATGATGAAAAACTGTTTTTT.